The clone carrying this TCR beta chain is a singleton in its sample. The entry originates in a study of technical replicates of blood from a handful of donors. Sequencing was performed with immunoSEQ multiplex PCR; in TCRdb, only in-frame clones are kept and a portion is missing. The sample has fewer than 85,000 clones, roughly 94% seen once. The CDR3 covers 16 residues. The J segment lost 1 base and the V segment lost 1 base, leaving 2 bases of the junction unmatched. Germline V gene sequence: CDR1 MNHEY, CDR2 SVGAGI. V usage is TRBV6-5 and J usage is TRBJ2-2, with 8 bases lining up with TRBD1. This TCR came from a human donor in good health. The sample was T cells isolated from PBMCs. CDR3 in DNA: TGTGCCAGCAGTTACTTCAGGGGGCAGAACACCGGGGAGCTGTTTTTT. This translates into CASSYFRGQNTGELFF.